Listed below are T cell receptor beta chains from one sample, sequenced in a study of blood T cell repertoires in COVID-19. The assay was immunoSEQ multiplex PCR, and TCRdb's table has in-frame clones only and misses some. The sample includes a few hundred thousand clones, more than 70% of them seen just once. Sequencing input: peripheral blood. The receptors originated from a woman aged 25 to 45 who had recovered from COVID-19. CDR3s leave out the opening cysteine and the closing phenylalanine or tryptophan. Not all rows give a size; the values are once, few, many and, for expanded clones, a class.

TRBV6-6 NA ASSLGQGEWVQF
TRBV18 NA ASSPDRDNQPQH
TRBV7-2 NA ASSLLGFGSTSYGYT
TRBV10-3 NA AISERRSGGGDTQY
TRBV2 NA ASSGQGQGEQY
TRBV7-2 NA ASSLHMAENSPLH
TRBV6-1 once ASSGAGMRDAQPQH
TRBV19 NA ASSITVRSPTYEQY
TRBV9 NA ASSYKSNPSAYEQY
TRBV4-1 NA ASSQVTGGAYNSPLH
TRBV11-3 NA ASSFDTGAEAF
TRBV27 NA ASSQGRENSPLH
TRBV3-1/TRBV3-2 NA ASSPTYNSGNTIY
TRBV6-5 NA ASSYSRDREPLH
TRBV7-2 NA ASSLTGLGLY
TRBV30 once AWSVGGPVQPQH
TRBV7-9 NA ASSQTGNGNTIY
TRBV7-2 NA ASSLASRTLYGYT
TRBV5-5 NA ASSYWRGGTDTQY
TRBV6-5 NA ASSLDRASDGYT
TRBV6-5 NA ASSYSGLVGGEQY
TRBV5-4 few ASSSPGMGGYT
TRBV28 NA ASTREQTYGYT
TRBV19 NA ASSPPDRANTEAF
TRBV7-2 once ASSPSGGWLETQY
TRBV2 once ASRRQGSDYGYT
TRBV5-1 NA ASSQTGHNADTQY
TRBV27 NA ASRPGTGAGNTIY
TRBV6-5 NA ASSYSPSSYNEQF
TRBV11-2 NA ASSRTSGGLYNEQF
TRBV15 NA ATSRGGSLSYEQY
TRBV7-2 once ASTSDRGRSPLH
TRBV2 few ASKPGLPVGF
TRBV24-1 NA ATSDARDREWRQY
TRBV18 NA ASSPGQGPYEQY
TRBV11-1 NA ASSLGPSLLEQY
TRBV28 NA ASSYKQETQY
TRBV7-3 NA ASSPGQGAASNTGELF
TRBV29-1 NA SVESGVNQETQY
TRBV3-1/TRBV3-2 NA ASSHLRDRDGYT
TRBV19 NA ASGKNNQPQH
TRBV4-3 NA ASSHGTNGYT
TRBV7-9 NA ASSVSGGYYEQY
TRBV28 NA ASQEVGGVITDTQY
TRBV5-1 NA ASRSDRANTGELF
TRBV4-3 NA ASSHGLEGALDTQY
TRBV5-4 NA ASSKGTGETEAF
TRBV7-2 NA ASSFTGSRTEAF